This T cell receptor beta chain was documented in a study of CD8+ T cells in alopecia areata (dated 2018 in TCRdb). Broadly, across the study: The treated patients took part in an open-label pilot trial in which moderate-to-severe alopecia areata was treated with oral tofacitinib at 5 to 10 mg twice daily. Tofacitinib was given for 6 to 18 months, followed by 6 months of follow-up off drug to assess delayed response and recurrence. The SALT score, which quantifies the percentage of affected scalp surface area, was used to measure disease severity in treated patients. To study T cell clonal expansion in alopecia areata, the researchers applied high-throughput TCRbeta sequencing to both the C3H/HeJ mouse model and human patients. On the human side, TCRbeta sequencing was run on scalp tissue and on sorted CD4+ and CD8+ peripheral blood T cells from healthy controls and from alopecia areata patients with either patchy or totalis/universalis disease. Tofacitinib-treated patients had biopsies at baseline and at 4 and 24 weeks of treatment, with a later scalp biopsy in several patients. Scalp clonality was compared among normal scalp (n=4), patchy alopecia areata scalp (n=8), and alopecia totalis/universalis scalp (n=8). RNA came from the PAXgene miRNA kit for fixed scalp, the miRNeasy kit for PBMCs, and the RNeasy kit for mouse skin. TCRbeta CDR3 regions were amplified by immunoSEQ multiplex PCR using 35 Vbeta forward and 13 Jbeta reverse primers.

A note on this clone: The antigen this receptor binds is unknown. Per-base quality was not reported, and no clone a single base away is much larger than it.

Libraries were built with the immunoSEQ multiplex PCR assay. For TCR sequencing, RNA was extracted from every sample and reverse transcribed into cDNA to serve as template. First-strand cDNA was synthesized with SuperScript III using a 2:1 mix of oligo-dT and random hexamers. Amplification bias was assessed with a synthetic immune receptor repertoire, and residual bias was removed computationally. Turning to the authors' computational methods: Raw reads were preprocessed to remove errors, and CDR3 was defined by IMGT conventions from the conserved cysteine to phenylalanine. Clonality was computed as 1 minus the Shannon entropy, with the entropy normalized by log2 of the number of productive unique TCRs. Scalp TCRbeta sequences were cross-referenced with sorted blood CD4 and CD8 repertoires so that the CD4 or CD8 identity of scalp clones could be inferred. What TCRdb holds here is the immuneACCESS table cut down to in-frame rearrangements. Part of the clones is not present; checked against another copy, under half of the missing clones reflect an unresolved V gene, and the others are unexplained. V, J and clone size are taken as reported in that table, and D and trimming were inferred from the DNA itself. A total of around 86,000 clones appear in this sample, just over 70% of them only once. 15% to 20% of the sample lies in the top ten.

The sample's treatment or condition, from its label and the paper: oral pan-JAK inhibitor, 5-10 mg twice daily. Lesional scalp punch biopsies and peripheral blood were obtained from alopecia areata patients. PBMCs were isolated by density centrifugation and stained for CD3, CD4 and CD8, after which CD4+ and CD8+ T cells were sorted on a FACSAria. What the research found in general, with its limitations: Shared TCR sequences between patients were less evident than in mice, which may be partly attributable to HLA diversity in the patient population. Because the treated cohort was small and had just a single nonresponder, larger studies are needed to establish links between baseline CD8+ expansion and response. Scalp clonality and the number of expanded CD8+ clones among the top 100 scalp clones were significantly decreased by tofacitinib. During tofacitinib treatment, many expanded lesional clones stuck around in both scalp and blood, and this persistence may partly explain why relapse happens after treatment is stopped. Compared with normal scalp, lesional scalp had higher clonality and more expanded CD8+ clones, particularly in alopecia totalis/universalis, a pattern that suggests antigenic drive. Unlike mouse skin, which is dominated by gammadelta T cells, normal human skin has resident alphabeta T cells that are also sequenced, and this complicates analysis of the scalp TCR repertoire.

Clipping removes 0 bases from V and 4 bases from J, with 13 as the unmatched junction base count. The CDR3 goes from the cysteine to the phenylalanine over 18 residues. The retained sequence is limited to the CDR3, 54 bases, with the frame set at the first base. CDR1 and CDR2 are read off the germline V gene as LGHNA and YSLEER. In this chain, TRBV4-3 is recombined with TRBJ1-2; 8 junctional bases match TRBD1. This TCR derives from a human donor with alopecia areata. The material sequenced was CD8+ T cells sorted from blood, taken around week 44, from a patient treated with tofacitinib. The CDR3 amino acid sequence is: CASSQDRAGTGRVYGYTF. In nucleotides, the sequence is TGCGCCAGCAGCCAAGACCGAGCCGGGACAGGCCGTGTCTATGGCTACACCTTC.